The entry below describes one T cell receptor beta chain. The antigen remains unidentified. The source of the sample is a study of T cell responses to AZD1222 COVID-19 vaccine. Trimming shortened V by 6 bases and J by 15 bases, and 18 bases separated the two germline ends. CDR3 length: 12 residues. The germline V gene encodes CDR1 MRHNA and CDR2 SNTAGT. Sequenced by immunoSEQ multiplex PCR; TCRdb stores in-frame clones only, minus some. Of about 81,000 clones in the sample, around 93% were seen once. Study findings and constraints: Females outnumbered males among donors, who were mostly white British; clonal diversity was possibly underestimated. Without day 14 samples, only post-peak T cell repertoires were studied. Receipt of two AZD1222 doses was followed by a rise in Spike-specific TCR breadth and depth.

The specimen comprised peripheral blood, sampled 28 days after the second AZD1222 dose. This sequence joins TRBV6-4 and TRBJ2-1; D is unresolved. The source of this sequence is an adult who received the AZD1222 COVID-19 vaccine. The CDR3 DNA sequence: TGTGCCAGCAGCCACCTGCCTCCGAGGCCGTTCTTC. Its translation: CASSHLPPRPFF.